This entry is about one TCR beta chain. The entry originates in a study of PD-L1 blockade in urothelial cancer. The assay was immunoSEQ multiplex PCR, and TCRdb's table has in-frame clones only and misses some. The sample comprises about 45,000 clones, about 90% of which are singletons, and about 7.3% rests with the top ten. Time point: peripheral blood 6 weeks after treatment start. The CDR3 totals 12 residues. The germline V gene has CDR1 GTSNPN and CDR2 SVGIG (reference sequence). The ends were cut back, 1 base at V and 5 bases at J, with 8 bases in the middle. The rearrangement joins TRBV30 to TRBJ1-2, with D maybe TRBD1 (5 bases). The TCR was taken from a man between 65 and 80 years old with urothelial cancer. The input for sequencing was PBMCs, taken around atezolizumab (anti-PD-L1) treatment. CDR3 sequence reads: CAWSGQNYGYTF. CDR3 in DNA: TGTGCCTGGAGTGGACAGAATTATGGCTACACCTTC.